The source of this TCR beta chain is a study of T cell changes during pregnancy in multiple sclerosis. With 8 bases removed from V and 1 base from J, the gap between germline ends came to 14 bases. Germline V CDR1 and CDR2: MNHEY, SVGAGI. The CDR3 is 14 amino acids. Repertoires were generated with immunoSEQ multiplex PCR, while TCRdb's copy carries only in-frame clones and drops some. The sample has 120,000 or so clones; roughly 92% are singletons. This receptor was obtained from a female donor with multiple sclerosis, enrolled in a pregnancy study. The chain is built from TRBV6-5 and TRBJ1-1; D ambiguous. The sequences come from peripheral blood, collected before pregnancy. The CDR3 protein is CASRWPGTNTEAFF. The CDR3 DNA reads TGTGCCAGCCGGTGGCCGGGAACGAACACTGAAGCTTTCTTT.